This T cell receptor (beta chain) was captured by sequencing in a study of T cells expressing NK-cell markers (dated by TCRdb to 2020 to 2021). Context from the whole study: Three sorted T-cell subsets (CD3+CD56+NKG2C+, CD3+CD56+NKG2C- and CD3+CD56-NKG2C+) from fewer than 10 donors had their TCR beta-chain repertoires profiled. Of the eight sequenced donors, seven were found to be HCMV-seropositive and one was found to be HCMV-seronegative. Libraries were sequenced as 2 x 150 bp reads on Illumina HiSeq 2000/2500, MiSeq or NextSeq. The study sequenced eight donors, all healthy volunteers chosen at random: three men and five women.

On the study overall, not on this receptor specifically: Those dominant clonotypes were again the most abundant among CD3+CD56-NKG2C+ cells in a few donors, at about 25-60.1%. Whether the expanded NKG2C-expressing T cell clones were specific for HCMV antigens was left unclear. In more than five donors, the dominant CD3+CD56+NKG2C+ clonotypes ranked among the top 10 CD8+ clonotypes, making up about 1.0-7.5% of CD8+ T cells.

To determine HCMV serostatus, a commercial ELISA kit was used to detect HCMV-specific IgG in serum. Peripheral blood mononuclear cells were isolated from blood by Ficoll density gradient centrifugation. Worth noting for this clonotype: The target of this receptor is not known.

TCRdb records Illumina HiSeq 2000 as the sequencer. TCR beta cDNA libraries were prepared using 5'RACE template switching, which introduced a universal primer site and unique molecular identifiers. cDNA synthesis was primed from the TCR beta constant segment, followed by two successive PCR amplification steps. Per the original workflow: MIGEC was used to demultiplex reads and group reads by UMI, and MiTCR was used to assemble and quantify clonotypes. To exclude erroneous sequences, only TCR cDNA sequences supported by at least two reads were retained. Downstream repertoire analysis used the tcR package, and clonotypes were matched across fractions by CDR3 nucleotide sequence plus V segment. VDJmatch was used to annotate antigen specificity against VDJdb, with one amino acid substitution in CDR3 permitted. TCRdb reprocessed the reads, so every CDR3 protein sequence counts as one entry and DNA is not shown. The V and J calls were not made by the authors but by TCRdb's processing. The record for this sample contains 500,000 to 700,000 distinct CDR3 sequences. Jointly, the top ten make up 3% to 4.5% of the sample.

The receptor comes from a man between 18 and 35 years old in good health. Donor details come from another sample of the same person, matched by shared clones. Sequences were obtained from blood T cells: a sorted CD56 or NKG2C T cell subset, CD4+ or CD8+ T cells, or bulk PBMC T cells (not recorded which).

CDR3 loop: CATSDLGTSGTEQFF. The V gene is TRBV24-1 and the J gene is TRBJ2-1; TCRdb lists TRBD2, though no DNA is available to test this call. The germline V gene sets CDR1 to KGHDR and CDR2 to SFDVKD. The CDR3 measures 15 amino acids from cysteine to phenylalanine. No DNA sequence is on record.